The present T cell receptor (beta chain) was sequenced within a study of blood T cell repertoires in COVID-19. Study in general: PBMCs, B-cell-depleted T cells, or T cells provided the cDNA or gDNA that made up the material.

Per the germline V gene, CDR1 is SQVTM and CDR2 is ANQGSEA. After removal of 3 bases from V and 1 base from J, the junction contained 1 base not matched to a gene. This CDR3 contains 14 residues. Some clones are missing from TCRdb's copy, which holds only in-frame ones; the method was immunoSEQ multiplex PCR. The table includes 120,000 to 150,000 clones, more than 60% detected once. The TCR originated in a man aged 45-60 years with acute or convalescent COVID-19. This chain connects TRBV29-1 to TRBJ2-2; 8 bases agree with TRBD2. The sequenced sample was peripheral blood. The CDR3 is CSVDLAGNTGELFF. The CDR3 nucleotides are TGCAGCGTTGACCTAGCGGGGAACACCGGGGAGCTGTTTTTT.